One and the same sample provided the 23 T cell receptor beta chains below, sequenced in a study of CD8+ T cells in alopecia areata. Treatment specified: oral pan-JAK inhibitor, 5-10 mg twice daily. After isolation, RNA underwent reverse transcription to generate cDNA as the sequencing template. The assay was immunoSEQ multiplex PCR, and TCRdb's table has in-frame clones only and misses some. The sample shows 150,000 to 250,000 clones, 55% to 70% of them seen only once. The sample consisted of CD4+ T cells sorted from blood, taken at week 24, from a patient treated with tofacitinib. The receptors derive from a human donor with alopecia areata.

This rearrangement joins TRBV5-4 to TRBJ2-4; the D is unclear. The CDR3 contains 13 residues. Germline V gene sequence: CDR1 SGHNT, CDR2 YYREEE (reference sequence). Trimming left V 1 base short and J 8 bases short, with 10 bases between. Here the CDR3 reads CASSLWQVDIQYF. The CDR3 DNA reads TGTGCCAGCAGCTTGTGGCAGGTCGACATTCAGTACTTC.

V gene TRBV5-1 combines with J gene TRBJ2-5, with 7 bases fitting TRBD1. Unmatched junction bases numbered 7, after V lost 3 bases and J lost 5 bases. Per germline, CDR1 SGHRS and CDR2 YFSETQ. This CDR3 region has 14 residues. CDR3 sequence reads: CASSWGQPPETQYF. In DNA form, the CDR3 reads TGCGCCAGCAGCTGGGGACAGCCCCCGGAGACCCAGTACTTC.

This clone was observed a handful of times. The chain recombines TRBV9 with TRBJ2-5, with 8 bases lining up with TRBD1. V lost 0 bases, J lost 4 bases, and 17 bases stayed unmatched. The germline CDR1 and CDR2 sequences are SGDLS and YYNGEE. The CDR3 has 19 residues. The DNA of the CDR3 is TGTGCCAGCAGCGTAGGGAGGGGAAGTCGGACAGGGTCTGGAGAGACCCAGTACTTC. It yields the protein CASSVGRGSRTGSGETQYF.

This clone showed up just a few times. This chain uses TRBV30 with TRBJ1-1; no reliable D call. This CDR3 spans 14 amino acids. Germline values: CDR1 GTSNPN, CDR2 SVGIG (reference sequence). The ends were cut back, 3 bases at V and 6 bases at J, with 17 bases in the middle. This CDR3 reads CAWSALPLDAEAFF. In DNA form, the CDR3 reads TGTGCCTGGAGCGCCCTTCCCCTGGACGCTGAAGCTTTCTTT.

As regards this clone: One end of the junction is discordant with germline, which a read error may explain. The chain employs TRBV30 and TRBJ2-7; tentatively, D is TRBD1 or TRBD2 (5 bases each). Germline CDR1 GTSNPN, CDR2 SVGIG (reference sequence). The CDR3 has 12 amino acids. The CDR3 sequence is CAWSSTRGSICF. CDR3 in DNA: TGTGCCTGGAGTTCTACGAGGGGCTCTATCTGCTTC.

This chain connects TRBV7-9 to TRBJ1-6; D ambiguous. Germline V CDR1 and CDR2: SEHNR, FQNEAQ (reference sequence). Between the trimmed V and J ends, which lost 2 bases and 13 bases, there was a span of 12 bases. CDR3 length equals 13 residues. CDR3 sequence: CASSLIGEDPLHF. The CDR3, as DNA: TGTGCCAGCAGCTTAATTGGGGAGGACCCCCTCCACTTT.

V and J are TRBV7-9 and TRBJ2-1, with 8 bases lining up with TRBD2. J was trimmed by 6 bases and V by 5 bases; bases with no gene match: 9. CDR1 SEHNR and CDR2 FQNEAQ come from the germline V gene (reference sequence). The CDR3 totals 15 residues. For the CDR3, the DNA is TGTGCCAGCAGCCTGACGGGACTAGTATCCAATGAGCAGTTCTTC. Translation gives CASSLTGLVSNEQFF.

V gene TRBV29-1 combines with J gene TRBJ1-2, with 8 bases that match TRBD1. CDR3 length equals 15 residues. Germline V gene lookup returns CDR1 SQVTM and CDR2 ANQGSEA. V shed 3 bases, J shed 4 bases, and the junction held 10 bases outside the gene matches. CDR3 region: CSVDIGGGQGYGYTF. DNA of the CDR3: TGCAGCGTTGATATCGGTGGCGGACAGGGCTATGGCTACACCTTC.

The V gene is TRBV25-1, the J gene TRBJ1-2; 8 bases map to TRBD1. Looked up from germline, CDR1 is MGHDK and CDR2 is SYGVNS. The CDR3 covers 14 residues. With V trimmed by 3 bases and J by 4 bases, 4 bases remained unmatched. CDR3 nucleotide sequence: TGTGCCAGCAGTGACACCGGACAGGGCTATGGCTACACCTTC. It yields the protein CASSDTGQGYGYTF.

This clone has more than one count but fewer than ten. This chain joins TRBV29-1 and TRBJ2-3; possible D gene TRBD1, 5 bases. Trimming cost V 7 bases and J 2 bases, with 13 bases left between them. The germline gives CDR1 SQVTM, CDR2 ANQGSEA. This CDR3 region has 13 residues. In DNA form, the CDR3 reads TGCAGCGCCTCTCGACAGATCACAGATACGCAGTATTTT. It specifies CSASRQITDTQYF.

Only a few counts were recorded for this clone. The chain couples TRBV29-1 to TRBJ1-2; tentative D call: TRBD1 (5 bases). The germline CDR1 and CDR2 sequences are SQVTM and ANQGSEA. With 2 bases removed from V and 8 bases from J, the gap between germline ends came to 12 bases. This CDR3 region has 12 residues. CDR3 sequence reads: CSVEQARGGYTF. CDR3 nucleotide sequence: TGCAGCGTTGAACAGGCACGGGGCGGCTACACCTTC.

The chain's CDR3 is CASSYSEGRANVLTF. The DNA of the CDR3 is TGTGCCAGCAGTTACTCGGAAGGGAGAGCCAACGTCCTGACTTTC. The chain links TRBV6-5 to TRBJ2-6, with D perhaps TRBD2 (5 bases). The CDR3 extends over 15 amino acids. The V and J ends lost 0 bases and 7 bases respectively, with 10 bases between them. Germline V lookup: CDR1 MNHEY, CDR2 SVGAGI.

V and J are TRBV4-1 and TRBJ1-4; unclear D gene. Germline CDR1 reads MGHRA; CDR2 reads YSYEKL. The CDR3 totals 13 residues. V was cut by 4 bases and J by 8 bases, with 11 bases left in between. The CDR3 protein is CASSPQRREKLFF. The CDR3 DNA reads TGCGCCAGCAGCCCCCAGCGGCGCGAAAAACTGTTTTTT.

The chain carries TRBV9 and TRBJ2-2, with 7 bases that match TRBD2. The CDR3 contains 18 residues. The germline V gene has CDR1 SGDLS and CDR2 YYNGEE. V shed 0 bases and J 3 bases; nucleotides not matched to a gene: 11. CDR3 sequence reads: CASSVAASGTFYTGELFF. CDR3 nucleotides: TGTGCCAGCAGCGTAGCCGCTAGCGGCACCTTCTACACCGGGGAGCTGTTTTTT.

The chain combines TRBV4-1 with TRBJ2-3; D uncertain. The germline gives CDR1 MGHRA, CDR2 YSYEKL. Deletions cut 2 bases from V and 4 bases from J, with 10 bases between. The CDR3 totals 14 residues. The CDR3 DNA sequence: TGCGCCAGCAGCCAACCACAGAGTCCAGATACGCAGTATTTT. Protein product: CASSQPQSPDTQYF.

This clone has a single count. The chain employs TRBV14 and TRBJ2-5; 12 positions agree with TRBD2. The CDR3 spans 13 residues. The germline CDR1 and CDR2 sequences are SGHDN and FVKESK. V was clipped by 4 bases and J by 7 bases; unmatched bases: 1. CDR3 residues: CASSPGLAGTQYF. In DNA form, the CDR3 reads TGTGCCAGCAGCCCGGGACTAGCGGGGACCCAGTACTTC.

This clone was observed a handful of times. The chain couples TRBV5-1 to TRBJ2-7, with 10 bases lining up with TRBD1. The junction had 9 bases not matched to a gene; V was cut back by 3 bases and J by 6 bases. This CDR3 comprises 15 residues. CDR1 and CDR2 from the germline V gene are SGHRS and YFSETQ. Here the CDR3 DNA reads TGCGCCAGCAGCTACTCGGGACAGGGGTCCCTCGAGCAGTACTTC. Translation gives CASSYSGQGSLEQYF.

The chain is built from TRBV30 and TRBJ2-1; a weak D match, TRBD2 (6 bases). This CDR3 contains 15 residues. With 0 bases removed from V and 7 bases from J, the gap between germline ends came to 16 bases. The germline V gene has CDR1 GTSNPN and CDR2 SVGIG (reference sequence). CDR3 sequence: CAWSVGGSRPNEQFF. CDR3 DNA: TGTGCCTGGAGTGTTGGAGGGTCAAGGCCAAATGAGCAGTTCTTC.

This clone was seen a few times. V is TRBV4-1 and J is TRBJ2-3; TRBD1 agrees at 9 bases. The CDR3 runs 16 residues. V shed 4 bases, J shed 1 base, and the junction held 6 bases outside the gene matches. Germline V gene sequence: CDR1 MGHRA, CDR2 YSYEKL. CDR3 nucleotides: TGCGCCAGCAGCCCTGGGACAGGGTGGGGCACAGATACGCAGTATTTT. This encodes CASSPGTGWGTDTQYF.

This chain uses TRBV10-3 with TRBJ2-1; 7 bases agree with TRBD2. CDR1 ENHRY and CDR2 SYGVKD come from the germline V gene. The V and J ends lost 7 bases and 7 bases, in that order; junction bases with no gene match: 10. This CDR3 comprises 14 residues. The CDR3 region has the DNA TGTGCCATCATGGGGGGAGGGCCTTGGAATGAGCAGTTCTTC. This encodes CAIMGGGPWNEQFF.

This clone was detected a few times. This chain connects TRBV13 to TRBJ1-2, with 11 bases lining up with TRBD1. V dropped 2 bases and J dropped 5; count of bases not matched to a gene: 7. The CDR3 has 16 amino acids. The germline CDR1 and CDR2 sequences are PRHDT and FYEKMQ (reference sequence). CDR3 protein: CASSLRSGTGGYGYTF. The CDR3 DNA reads as TGTGCCAGCAGCTTACGATCCGGGACAGGGGGTTATGGCTACACCTTC.

The chain uses TRBV5-5 and TRBJ1-2, with D tentatively TRBD1 (6 bases). The germline V gene has CDR1 SGHKS and CDR2 YYEKEE (reference sequence). Trimming cost V 3 bases and J 4 bases, with 19 bases left between them. The CDR3 is made up of 16 amino acids. The CDR3 bases are TGTGCCAGCAGCTCAACCGGGACAAGCCTAGGCTATGGCTACACCTTC. Protein sequence: CASSSTGTSLGYGYTF.

This clone was seen repeatedly, ten times or more. The CDR3 bases are TGTGCCAGTAGACAGTCGAGCTCTGGGGCCAACGTCCTGACTTTC. It is translated as CASRQSSSGANVLTF. The V and J genes are TRBV19 and TRBJ2-6; D unclear. There are 15 residues in the CDR3. CDR1 LNHDA and CDR2 SQIVND come from the germline V gene (reference sequence). The V and J ends lost 6 bases and 0 bases respectively, with 9 bases between them.